This T cell receptor beta chain stems from a study of CD8+ T cells in alopecia areata. Extraction and reverse transcription of RNA yielded cDNA as the sequencing template. The repertoire was sequenced with immunoSEQ multiplex PCR; TCRdb's copy has only in-frame clones and lacks some. Of approximately 34,000 clones detected, around three fifths appear once; the ten largest clones hold around two fifths. The CDR3 totals 15 residues. Germline V CDR1 and CDR2: MNHNY, SVGAGI (reference sequence). With V trimmed by 1 base and J by 2 bases, 5 bases remained unmatched. The receptor was derived from a human donor with alopecia areata. The gene calls are TRBV6-6 and TRBJ2-7; 7 bases agree with TRBD2. The specimen sequenced was NKG2D-high CD8+ T cells sorted from blood. CDR3: CASSYLASGTYEQYF. Here the CDR3 DNA reads TGTGCCAGCAGTTACTTGGCTAGCGGTACCTACGAGCAGTACTTC.